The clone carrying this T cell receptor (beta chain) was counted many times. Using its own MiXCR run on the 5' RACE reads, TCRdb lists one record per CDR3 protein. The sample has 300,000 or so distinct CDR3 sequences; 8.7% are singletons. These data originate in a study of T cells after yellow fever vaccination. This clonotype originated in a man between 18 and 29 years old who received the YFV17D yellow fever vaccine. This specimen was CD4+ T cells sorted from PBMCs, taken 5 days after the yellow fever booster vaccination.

DNA of the CDR3: TGCGCCAGCAGCCAAGTTCTACATCTGAACACTGAAGCTTTCTTT. Translating it yields CASSQVLHLNTEAFF. The genes are TRBV4-3 and TRBJ1-1; no clear D gene. This CDR3 comprises 15 residues. Germline V CDR1 and CDR2: LGHNA, YSLEER. With 1 base removed from V and 0 bases from J, the gap between germline ends came to 9 bases.